The rows below give T cell receptor beta chains drawn from one sample of a study of radiation and T cells in renal cell carcinoma. The method was immunoSEQ multiplex PCR; TCRdb's version includes in-frame clones alone and lacks a portion of them. This sample has about 16,000 clones, with approximately 53% found just once. The starting material was tumor tissue, obtained from a patient whose treatment included radiotherapy and nephrectomy. The receptors stem from a woman aged 55-70 years with renal cell carcinoma. The CDR3 runs from the conserved cysteine through the conserved F or W. Fields, in order: J gene, V gene, clone size, D gene, CDR3 DNA, CDR3 protein. The D gene is left open where the match is weak. The listing skips clone size in some rows; elsewhere it reads once, few, many or a size class.

>TRBJ2-6|TRBV5-8|-|-
TGTGCCAGCAGCCTCGACGGCTCTGGGGCCAACGTCCTGACTTTC
CASSLDGSGANVLTF
>TRBJ2-2|TRBV5-4|-|-
TGCGCCAGCAGGAAGAACACCGGGGAGCTGTTTTTT
CASRKNTGELFF
>TRBJ1-2|TRBV5-5|many|-
TGTGCCAGCAGCCGGTTGGAGGGGACGGATGGCTACACCTTC
CASSRLEGTDGYTF
>TRBJ2-7|TRBV13|-|-
TGTGCCAGCAGTAGGGACTTTGCCTACGAGCAGTACTTC
CASSRDFAYEQYF
>TRBJ2-5|TRBV6-6|-|-
TGTGCCAGCCATAAAGGGGTCGGGGGTCCGGAGACCCAGTACTTC
CASHKGVGGPETQYF
>TRBJ1-1|TRBV28|many|-
TGTGCCAGCAGTCTTAGGTACACTGAAGCTTTCTTT
CASSLRYTEAFF
>TRBJ1-2|TRBV16|-|-
TGTGCCAGCAGCCAATTGGGCAGGACCCCCACCTTC
CASSQLGRTPTF
>TRBJ1-1|TRBV6-5|-|-
TGTGCCAGCAGCCGAGGACAGTTGGAGAACACTGAAGCTTTCTTT
CASSRGQLENTEAFF
>TRBJ2-4|TRBV5-1|large|TRBD2
TGCGCCAGCAGCCCGGGACTAGCGGAAAACATTCAGTACTTC
CASSPGLAENIQYF
>TRBJ1-6|TRBV6-6|few|-
TGTGCCAGCAGTTACCGGGATAATTCACCCCTCCACTTT
CASSYRDNSPLHF
>TRBJ2-3|TRBV28|-|-
TGTGCCAGCAGCCTCAGTTACGCTCGCACAGATACGCAGTATTTT
CASSLSYARTDTQYF
>TRBJ1-5|TRBV19|-|-
-
CASTSDRAVSNQPQHF
>TRBJ1-5|TRBV6-5|-|-
TGTGCCAGCACCCCGAGGGGAAGGGGCAATCAGCCCCAGCATTTT
CASTPRGRGNQPQHF
>TRBJ1-1|TRBV5-6|-|-
TGTGCCAGCAGCTTGGTCCCGGTCTCGAACACTGAAGCTTTCTTT
CASSLVPVSNTEAFF
>TRBJ1-4|TRBV4-1|-|TRBD1
TGCGCCAGCAGCCAGAGCGGGACAGGGTTGAATCCAACTAATGAAAAACTGTTTTTT
CASSQSGTGLNPTNEKLFF
>TRBJ1-1|TRBV19|-|-
TGTGCCAGTATCCTGAACACTGAAGCTTTCTTT
CASILNTEAFF
>TRBJ2-7|TRBV5-1|few|TRBD2
TGCGCCAGCAGCTTGGATAGTGGGAGGGACGAGCAGTACTTC
CASSLDSGRDEQYF
>TRBJ2-7|TRBV6-1|medium-sized|-
TGTGCCAGCAGTAGGGACTTTGCCTACGAGCAGTACTTC
CASSRDFAYEQYF
>TRBJ1-4|TRBV2|few|TRBD1
TGTGCCAGCAGTGAAAGCCAGGGGGGAGGAAAACTGTTTTTT
CASSESQGGGKLFF
>TRBJ1-3|TRBV6-1|-|-
TGTGCCAGCACCGACTGGGCAATCGGGACCATATATTTT
CASTDWAIGTIYF
>TRBJ2-7|TRBV4-3|many|-
TGCGCCAGCAGCCAGGGGGGTCCTGAGCAGTACTTC
CASSQGGPEQYF
>TRBJ1-6|TRBV28|-|TRBD1
TGTGCCAGCAGCACCGGGACAGGGGGGGGTTCACCCCTCCACTTT
CASSTGTGGGSPLHF
>TRBJ2-7|TRBV28|-|TRBD2
TGTGCCAGCAGACTAGCGGGAGTCGACGAGCAGTACTTC
CASRLAGVDEQYF
>TRBJ2-3|TRBV28|-|-
TGTGCCAGCAGGCTAGGAGCAGATACGCAGTATTTT
CASRLGADTQYF
>TRBJ2-7|TRBV19|-|TRBD1
TGTGCCAGTGGGACAGCCAGCTACGAGCAGTACTTC
CASGTASYEQYF
>TRBJ2-7|TRBV19|few|TRBD1
TGTGCCAGTTCGGACAGGTCGGGATACGAGCAGTACTTC
CASSDRSGYEQYF
>TRBJ2-2|TRBV7-9|few|-
TGTGCCAGCAGCTTAGCAGGGGGATTGAACACCGGGGAGCTGTTTTTT
CASSLAGGLNTGELFF
>TRBJ2-1|TRBV19|-|-
TGTGCCAGTAGTGACTTGGGAGGCAATGAGCAGTTCTTC
CASSDLGGNEQFF
>TRBJ1-5|TRBV7-2|-|-
TGTGCCAGCAGCTTACACGATCAGCCCCAGCATTTT
CASSLHDQPQHF
>TRBJ1-2|TRBV9|-|-
TGTGCCAGCAGCAAAGTAGGGGGTTACTATGGCTACACCTTC
CASSKVGGYYGYTF
>TRBJ1-5|TRBV6-1|-|-
TGTGCCAGCAGTGAGCTTGCAGGCTATAGCAATCAGCCCCAGCATTTT
CASSELAGYSNQPQHF